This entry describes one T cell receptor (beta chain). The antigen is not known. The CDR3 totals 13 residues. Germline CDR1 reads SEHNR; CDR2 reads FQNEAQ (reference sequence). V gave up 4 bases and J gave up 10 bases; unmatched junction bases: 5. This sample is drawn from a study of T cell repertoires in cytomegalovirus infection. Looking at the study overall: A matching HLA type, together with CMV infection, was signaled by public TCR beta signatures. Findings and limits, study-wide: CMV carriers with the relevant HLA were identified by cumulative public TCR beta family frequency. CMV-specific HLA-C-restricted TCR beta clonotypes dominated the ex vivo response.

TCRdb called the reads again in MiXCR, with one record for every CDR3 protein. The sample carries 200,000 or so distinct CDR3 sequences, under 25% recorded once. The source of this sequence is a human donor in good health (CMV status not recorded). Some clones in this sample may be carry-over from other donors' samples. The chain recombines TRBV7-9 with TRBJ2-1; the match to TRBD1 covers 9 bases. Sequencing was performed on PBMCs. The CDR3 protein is CASSSPGTGEQFF. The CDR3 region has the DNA TGTGCCAGCAGCTCCCCCGGGACAGGGGAGCAGTTCTTC.